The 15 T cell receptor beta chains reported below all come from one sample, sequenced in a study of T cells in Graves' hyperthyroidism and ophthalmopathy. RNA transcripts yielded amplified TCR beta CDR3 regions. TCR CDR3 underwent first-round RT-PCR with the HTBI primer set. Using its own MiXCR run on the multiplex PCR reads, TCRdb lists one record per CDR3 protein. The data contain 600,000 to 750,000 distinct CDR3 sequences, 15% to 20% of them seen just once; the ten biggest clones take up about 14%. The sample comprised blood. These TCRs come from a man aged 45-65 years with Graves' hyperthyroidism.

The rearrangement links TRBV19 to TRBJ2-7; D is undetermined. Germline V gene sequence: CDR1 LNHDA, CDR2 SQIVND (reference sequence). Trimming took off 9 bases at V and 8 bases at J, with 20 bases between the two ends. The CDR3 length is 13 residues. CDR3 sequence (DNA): TGTGCCAGGAGCCCAGGCAGGTTGGGGAAGCAGTACTTC. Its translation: CARSPGRLGKQYF.

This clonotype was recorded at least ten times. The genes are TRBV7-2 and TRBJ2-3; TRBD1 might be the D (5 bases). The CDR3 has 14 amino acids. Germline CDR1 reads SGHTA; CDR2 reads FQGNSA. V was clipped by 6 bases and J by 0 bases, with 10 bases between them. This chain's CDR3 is CASRRTLSTDTQYF. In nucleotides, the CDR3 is TGTGCCAGCAGGCGGACACTGAGCACAGATACGCAGTATTTT.

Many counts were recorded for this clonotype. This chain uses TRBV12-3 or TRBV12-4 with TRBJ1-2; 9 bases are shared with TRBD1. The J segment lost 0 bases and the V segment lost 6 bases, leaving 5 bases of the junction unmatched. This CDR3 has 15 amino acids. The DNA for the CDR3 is TGTGCCAGCAGCCGGGGACAGGGCTCTAACTATGGCTACACCTTC. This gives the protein CASSRGQGSNYGYTF.

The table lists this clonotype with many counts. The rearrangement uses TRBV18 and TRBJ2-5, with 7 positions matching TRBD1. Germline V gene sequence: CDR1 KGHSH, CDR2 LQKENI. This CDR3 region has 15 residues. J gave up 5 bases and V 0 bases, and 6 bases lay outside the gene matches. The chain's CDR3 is CASSPPRGLEETQYF. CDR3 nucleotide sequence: TGTGCCAGCTCACCACCTAGGGGGCTGGAGGAGACCCAGTACTTC.

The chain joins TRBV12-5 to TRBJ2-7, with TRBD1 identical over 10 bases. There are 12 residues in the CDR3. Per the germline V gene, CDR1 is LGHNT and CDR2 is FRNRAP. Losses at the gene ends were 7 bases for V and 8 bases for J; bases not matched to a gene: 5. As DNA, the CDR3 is TGTGCTAGTGCCCGGGACAGGGGACAGCAGTACTTC. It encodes CASARDRGQQYF.

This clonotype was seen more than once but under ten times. The CDR3: CASSPSTGHTDTQYF. The CDR3 DNA reads as TGTGCCAGCAGCCCCTCGACAGGGCACACAGATACGCAGTATTTT. The chain joins TRBV7-9 to TRBJ2-3; 7 nucleotides align to TRBD1. The germline gives CDR1 SEHNR, CDR2 FQNEAQ (reference sequence). The CDR3 has 15 residues. V shed 5 bases, J shed 2 bases, and the junction held 7 bases outside the gene matches.

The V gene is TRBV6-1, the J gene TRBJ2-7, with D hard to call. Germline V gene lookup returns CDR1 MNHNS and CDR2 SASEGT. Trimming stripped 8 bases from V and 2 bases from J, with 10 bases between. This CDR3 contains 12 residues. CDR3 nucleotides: TGTGCCAGCGGTACGAGCACCTACGAGCAGTACTTC. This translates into CASGTSTYEQYF.

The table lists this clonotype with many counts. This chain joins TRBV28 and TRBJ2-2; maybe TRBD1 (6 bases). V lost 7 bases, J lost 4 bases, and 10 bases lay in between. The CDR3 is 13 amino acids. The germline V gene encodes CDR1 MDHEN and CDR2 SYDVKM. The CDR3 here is CASKDSVTGELFF. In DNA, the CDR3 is TGTGCCAGCAAGGACAGCGTCACCGGGGAGCTGTTTTTT.

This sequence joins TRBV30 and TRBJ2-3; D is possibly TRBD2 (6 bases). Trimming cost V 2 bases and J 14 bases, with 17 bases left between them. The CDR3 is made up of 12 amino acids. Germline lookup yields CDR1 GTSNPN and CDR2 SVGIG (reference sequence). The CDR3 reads CAWSSSDSGRYF. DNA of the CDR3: TGTGCCTGGAGTTCCTCGGATAGCGGAAGGTATTTT.

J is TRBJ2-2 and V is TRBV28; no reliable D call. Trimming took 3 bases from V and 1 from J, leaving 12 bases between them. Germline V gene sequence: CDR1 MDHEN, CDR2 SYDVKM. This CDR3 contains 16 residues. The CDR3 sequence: CASSFSNSLNTGELFF. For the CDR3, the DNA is TGTGCCAGCAGTTTTTCTAACAGCCTGAACACCGGGGAGCTGTTTTTT.

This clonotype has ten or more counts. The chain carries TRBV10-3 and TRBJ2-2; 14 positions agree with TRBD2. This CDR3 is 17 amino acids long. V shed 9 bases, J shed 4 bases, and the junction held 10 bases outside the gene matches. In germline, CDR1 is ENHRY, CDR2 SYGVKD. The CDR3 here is CAITPGLAGDGTGELFF. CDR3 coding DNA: TGTGCCATTACTCCGGGACTAGCGGGAGATGGCACCGGGGAGCTGTTTTTT.

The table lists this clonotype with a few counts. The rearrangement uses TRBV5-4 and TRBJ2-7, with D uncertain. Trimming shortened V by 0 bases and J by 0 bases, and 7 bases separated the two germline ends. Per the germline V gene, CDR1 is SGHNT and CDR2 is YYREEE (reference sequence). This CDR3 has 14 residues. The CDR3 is CASSLGWGSYEQYF. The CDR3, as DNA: TGTGCCAGCAGCTTGGGGTGGGGCTCCTACGAGCAGTACTTC.

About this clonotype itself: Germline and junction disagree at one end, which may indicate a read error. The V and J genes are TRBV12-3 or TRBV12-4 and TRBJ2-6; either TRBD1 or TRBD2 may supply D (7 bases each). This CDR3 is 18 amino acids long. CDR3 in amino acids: CASSLAGGGGEGANVLTF. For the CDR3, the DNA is TGTGCCAGCAGTCTAGCTGGGGGAGGGGGCGAGGGGGCCAACGTCCTGACTTTC.

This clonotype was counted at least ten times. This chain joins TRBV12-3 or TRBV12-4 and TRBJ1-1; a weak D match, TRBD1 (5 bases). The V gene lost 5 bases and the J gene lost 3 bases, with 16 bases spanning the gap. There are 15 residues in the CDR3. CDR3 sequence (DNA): TGTGCCAGCAGTGATTACAGGCTCGCTGACACTGAAGCTTTCTTT. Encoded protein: CASSDYRLADTEAFF.

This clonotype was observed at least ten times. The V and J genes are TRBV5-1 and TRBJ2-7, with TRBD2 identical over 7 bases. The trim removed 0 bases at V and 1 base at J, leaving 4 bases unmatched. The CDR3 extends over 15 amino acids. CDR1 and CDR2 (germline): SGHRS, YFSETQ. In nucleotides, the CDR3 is TGCGCCAGCAGCTTGGTTTGGCGGGGGTCCTACGAGCAGTACTTC. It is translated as CASSLVWRGSYEQYF. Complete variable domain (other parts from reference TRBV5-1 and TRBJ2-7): KAGVTQTPRYLIKTRGQQVTLSCSPISGHRSVSWYQQTPGQGLQFLFEYFSETQRNKGNFPGRFSGRQFSNSRSEMNVSTLELGDSALYLCASSLVWRGSYEQYFGPGTRLTVT.